This TCR beta chain was profiled in a study of cytomegalovirus exposure and HLA in healthy donors. Study overall: There were about 86 million unique TCRs (from HLA-typed donors) in an early data release.

About this clone itself: The junction does not match germline at one end; this may be a read error.

Amplification used 60 Vbeta primers and 13 Jbeta primers. Method: immunoSEQ multiplex PCR; TCRdb's copy keeps in-frame clones and lacks some. This sample yields 150,000 to 200,000 clones, of which 70% to 90% are seen a single time; around 2.2% belongs to the top ten. Input material: PBMCs. The sequence was obtained from a woman aged 18-29 years in good health and CMV-seropositive.

CDR3 region: CATSSTGSGANGLTF. The CDR3 region has the DNA TGTGCCACCAGCTCGACAGGGTCTGGGGCCAACGGCCTGACTTTC. This sequence joins TRBV15 and TRBJ2-6; 7 nucleotides align to TRBD1. Germline loops: CDR1 LNHNV, CDR2 YYDKDF (reference sequence). CDR3 size: 15 residues.